Reported below is one T cell receptor beta chain. TCRdb's copy holds only in-frame clones and misses some; the assay was immunoSEQ multiplex PCR. Of approximately 240,000 clones listed, 65% to 85% are singletons. This specimen belongs to a study of blood T cell repertoires in COVID-19. Turning to the study itself: Specimens from acute and convalescent COVID-19 originated in the United States, Italy and Spain. From T cells, B-cell-depleted T cells, or PBMCs came the material, which was cDNA or gDNA.

This CDR3 has 13 amino acids. With 5 bases clipped from V and 7 bases from J, the junction kept 4 bases outside the gene matches. Germline CDR1 is MNHEY and CDR2 is SVGAGI. This sequence was found in a woman between 35 and 50 years old with active or convalescent COVID-19. The sequenced sample consisted of peripheral blood. The rearrangement links TRBV6-5 to TRBJ1-2; 10 bases are shared with TRBD1. In DNA form, the CDR3 reads TGTGCCAGCAGTCGTGGACAGGGGGGTGGCTACACCTTC. This encodes CASSRGQGGGYTF.